This paragraph reports one TCR beta chain. Its cognate antigen is unknown. Those who donated were healthy bone marrow donors. This sample is drawn from a study of cytomegalovirus exposure and HLA in healthy donors. The study's findings and limits: TCR beta chain V- and J-gene trimming was linked, in a later analysis, to a missense variant in DCLRE1C. It was about 150 TCR beta chains that were listed as cytomegalovirus-associated. TCR beta V segments were, for the most part, productive about 87% or about 30% of the time in an earlier analysis.

The PCR had 60 Vbeta and 13 Jbeta primers. TCRdb's copy holds only in-frame clones and misses some; the assay was immunoSEQ multiplex PCR. The repertoire holds roughly 130,000 clones, around four fifths seen once, with around 3% in the top ten. The CDR3 sequence is 16 residues long. Germline values: CDR1 MNHEY, CDR2 SVGAGI. Trimming shortened V by 2 bases and J by 1 base, and 13 bases separated the two germline ends. The TCR comes from a boy between 2 and 10 years old in good health and CMV-seronegative. The sample taken for sequencing was PBMCs. This chain links TRBV6-5 with TRBJ2-3; maybe TRBD2 (6 bases). CDR3 nucleotides: TGTGCCAGCAGTTACGGGGACTCACCCGGCACAGATACGCAGTATTTT. Translation: CASSYGDSPGTDTQYF.